The T cell receptor beta chain described here comes from a study of T cell repertoires in aging, cancer and after chemotherapy. Study as a whole: Glioblastoma patients receiving temozolomide-based therapy gave paired samples before and after chemotherapy. The whole study produced a dataset of roughly 8.8 million TCR reads.

Germline values: CDR1 SGHDT, CDR2 YYEEEE. The CDR3 extends over 14 amino acids. Whole-study results and caveats: Median generation probability rose over the chemotherapy interval in each cancer cohort, suggesting rebound thymic output. Loss of evenness, beyond lost richness, contributed to age-related TCR diversity decline in cancer patients.

Peripheral blood genomic DNA, not sorted cells or RNA, was the template. Multiplex touch-down PCR with TRB-A/B primers amplified rearranged V-D-J TRB sequences. One entry per CDR3 protein results from TCRdb running MiXCR on the multiplex PCR reads. This table has 650 to 900 distinct CDR3 sequences, roughly a quarter appearing once. Comment on this clonotype: What it binds is unknown.

The chain recombines TRBV5-6 with TRBJ2-7; 10 nucleotides line up with TRBD1. The tail of the sequence fits TRBJ2-1 better, so the J call may be wrong. The sample comprised blood. The receptor's source is a human donor with a solid tumor. The CDR3 here is CAVIQTGGSDEQFF. The CDR3 bases are TGTGCCGTCATTCAGACAGGGGGCAGCGATGAGCAGTTCTTC.